This TCR beta chain was observed in a study of blood T cells in healthy people across ages. The CDR3 is made up of 12 amino acids. V shed 4 bases and J 4 bases; nucleotides not matched to a gene: 4. Germline CDR1 is DFQATT and CDR2 is SNEGSKA (reference sequence). The authors ran a second PCR of 7 to 11 cycles using a sample-barcoded 5' primer and a J-beta primer mix. One entry per CDR3 protein, called by TCRdb with MiXCR from the 5' RACE reads. The sample includes around 900,000 distinct CDR3 sequences, about 53% seen only once; the top ten take about a fifth. The V and J genes are TRBV20-1 and TRBJ2-7, with 7 bases lining up with TRBD1. Input material: blood. This clonotype originated in a woman between 55 and 75 years old in good health. Here the CDR3 reads CSAIPDRYEQYF. The CDR3 bases are TGCAGTGCTATCCCGGACAGGTACGAGCAGTACTTC.